Listed here are 32 T cell receptor beta chains from one sample, sequenced in a study of a mutant IDH1 vaccine in newly diagnosed glioma. Data came from immunoSEQ multiplex PCR; TCRdb stores just in-frame clones and leaves some out. The data hold 60,000 to 65,000 clones, with approximately 81% observed a single time. The time point here: week 35, safety follow-up. One vaccine dose held 300 ug of mutant IDH1 20-mer peptide and came with topical imiquimod. These TCRs are of unknown antigen specificity. This specimen was PBMCs, taken from a glioma patient whose treatment included an IDH1 peptide vaccine. The receptors shown here come from a man aged 30-40 years with glioma.

V gene TRBV5-1 combines with J gene TRBJ1-4; possible D gene TRBD1, 5 bases. Trimming stripped 1 base from V and 5 bases from J, with 15 bases between. From germline, CDR1 is SGHRS and CDR2 YFSETQ. The CDR3 extends over 16 amino acids. DNA for the CDR3: TGCGCCAGCAGCTTGAATCTGCAGGGCGCCAATGAAAAACTGTTTTTT. Its translation: CASSLNLQGANEKLFF.

The CDR3 DNA follows: TGTGCCAGCAGCTGGGGCTTTAGGGAGCAGTACTTC. Protein: CASSWGFREQYF. V gene TRBV5-6 combines with J gene TRBJ2-7; weak D call: TRBD1 (5 bases). The CDR3 has 12 residues. The germline gives CDR1 SGHDT, CDR2 YYEEEE. The V and J ends lost 3 bases and 7 bases respectively, with 11 bases between them.

This clone was found a few times. The V and J genes are TRBV6-4 and TRBJ1-1; D unclear. CDR3 length: 13 residues. Germline lookup yields CDR1 MRHNA and CDR2 SNTAGT. Trimming removed 2 bases at V and 7 bases at J, with 11 bases between. DNA of the CDR3: TGTGCCAGCAGTGACGAATGGGGATTTGAAGCTTTCTTT. The encoded protein is CASSDEWGFEAFF.

V and J are TRBV7-9 and TRBJ1-1; D is possibly TRBD1 (6 bases). This CDR3 comprises 13 residues. CDR1 and CDR2 (germline): SEHNR, FQNEAQ (reference sequence). Trimming removed 4 bases from V and 5 bases from J, with 11 bases in between. The CDR3 loop is CASSSTGPTEAFF. For the CDR3, the DNA is TGTGCCAGCAGCTCCACAGGGCCGACTGAAGCTTTCTTT.

V gene TRBV30 combines with J gene TRBJ2-3, with D perhaps TRBD2 (7 bases). The V and J ends lost 7 bases and 0 bases respectively, with 17 bases between them. Germline V gene sequence: CDR1 GTSNPN, CDR2 SVGIG (reference sequence). This CDR3 region has 15 residues. The CDR3 protein is CAFGEGTPSTDTQYF. As DNA, the CDR3 is TGTGCCTTTGGGGAGGGGACACCTAGCACAGATACGCAGTATTTT.

The chain couples TRBV7-9 to TRBJ1-2; D not certain. Germline V gene data show CDR1 as SEHNR and CDR2 as FQNEAQ (reference sequence). Trimming took 8 bases from V and 3 from J, leaving 10 bases between them. This CDR3 is 12 amino acids long. The CDR3 is CASSGRYYGYTF. DNA of the CDR3: TGTGCCAGCTCCGGACGGTACTATGGCTACACCTTC.

Regarding this clone: This sample also contains other DNA sequences that code for the same CDR3. The chain has TRBV18 and TRBJ2-1; 13 bases align to TRBD2. After removal of 2 bases from V and 6 bases from J, the junction contained 1 base not matched to a gene. The CDR3 consists of 15 residues. Germline-derived CDR1 and CDR2 are KGHSH and LQKENI. CDR3 amino acids: CASSPTSGGANEQFF. In nucleotides, the CDR3 is TGTGCCAGCTCACCAACTAGCGGGGGGGCCAATGAGCAGTTCTTC.

This clone was counted a few times. The rearrangement links TRBV18 to TRBJ2-7; 10 bases agree with TRBD1. The CDR3 covers 15 residues. After removal of 3 bases from V and 5 bases from J, the junction contained 7 bases not matched to a gene. Germline assignment: CDR1 KGHSH and CDR2 LQKENI. Here the CDR3 reads CASSPRGQGSNEQYF. The DNA for the CDR3 is TGTGCCAGCTCACCTCGGGGACAGGGGTCCAACGAGCAGTACTTC.

The rearrangement links TRBV30 to TRBJ1-2; TRBD1 aligns across 9 bases. The CDR3 has 16 residues. In germline, CDR1 is GTSNPN, CDR2 SVGIG (reference sequence). Trimming removed 1 base from V and 4 bases from J; junction bases left unmatched: 10. This chain's CDR3 is CAWSAVGTGNPYGYTF. For the CDR3, the DNA is TGTGCCTGGAGTGCCGTTGGGACAGGGAATCCCTATGGCTACACCTTC.

The rearrangement links TRBV7-9 to TRBJ1-1; maybe TRBD1 (6 bases). This CDR3 is 14 amino acids long. V was trimmed by 3 bases and J by 4 bases, leaving 12 bases between them. Germline CDR1 is SEHNR and CDR2 is FQNEAQ (reference sequence). The CDR3 spells CASSFTGTSTEAFF. The CDR3 coding sequence is TGTGCCAGCAGCTTTACAGGGACGTCCACTGAAGCTTTCTTT.

The chain uses TRBV4-1 and TRBJ2-7, with 10 bases fitting TRBD1. The CDR3 is made up of 18 amino acids. CDR1 is MGHRA, CDR2 YSYEKL, per germline. Trimming cost V 1 base and J 2 bases; bases outside gene matches: 11. The CDR3, as DNA: TGCGCCAGCAGCCAAGGGACGTCCGGGACAGGGGTAACCTACGAGCAGTACTTC. As protein: CASSQGTSGTGVTYEQYF.

The rearrangement links TRBV6-1 to TRBJ1-5; D is unresolved. The CDR3 runs to 16 residues. V was cut by 2 bases and J by 5 bases, with 16 bases left in between. Germline CDR1 reads MNHNS; CDR2 reads SASEGT. The CDR3: CASSEPGKGFHQPQHF. The CDR3 DNA is TGTGCCAGCAGTGAACCGGGCAAAGGATTCCATCAGCCCCAGCATTTT.

This clone was counted between two and nine times. This rearrangement joins TRBV5-4 to TRBJ2-7; 7 bases match TRBD1. This CDR3 spans 14 amino acids. Per germline, CDR1 SGHNT and CDR2 YYREEE (reference sequence). V gave up 0 bases and J gave up 2 bases; unmatched junction bases: 2. This CDR3 is CASSLGDSPYEQYF. CDR3 bases: TGTGCCAGCAGCTTGGGGGACAGCCCCTACGAGCAGTACTTC.

The chain couples TRBV7-9 to TRBJ2-5; D not resolved. The DNA matches TRBJ2-7 better at its end, which makes the J call doubtful. Germline V gene lookup returns CDR1 SEHNR and CDR2 FQNEAQ (reference sequence). The CDR3 loop spans 12 amino acids. CDR3 in DNA: TGTGCCAGCAGCTTAGCACCTTACGAGCAGTACTTC. Translation gives CASSLAPYEQYF.

The chain uses TRBV6-5 and TRBJ2-7; the D gene is possibly TRBD2 (6 bases). Per the germline V gene, CDR1 is MNHEY and CDR2 is SVGAGI. The CDR3 runs to 15 residues. Trimming shortened V by 2 bases and J by 7 bases, and 18 bases separated the two germline ends. In DNA, the CDR3 is TGTGCCAGCAGTTACGGGGGGTCACCCATAGGGGAGCAGTACTTC. Translated, it gives CASSYGGSPIGEQYF.

The chain has TRBV18 and TRBJ2-6; no definite D call. Trimming shortened V by 2 bases and J by 0 bases, and 2 bases separated the two germline ends. This CDR3 is built from 14 residues. The V gene's germline CDR1 is KGHSH and CDR2 LQKENI. CDR3 bases: TGTGCCAGCTCACCAAACTCTGGGGCCAACGTCCTGACTTTC. Its protein product is CASSPNSGANVLTF.

This clone occurred once. This rearrangement joins TRBV7-9 to TRBJ1-4; 7 bases map to TRBD1. Germline CDR1 reads SEHNR; CDR2 reads FQNEAQ (reference sequence). The V segment lost 4 bases and the J segment 3 bases; nucleotides outside the gene matches: 8. The CDR3 length is 16 residues. CDR3 sequence reads: CASSWGVGQPNEKLFF. CDR3 nucleotide sequence: TGTGCCAGCAGCTGGGGGGTGGGACAGCCTAATGAAAAACTGTTTTTT. Looking up the rest from reference TRBV7-9 and TRBJ1-4 gives the full variable domain: DTGVSQNPRHKITKRGQNVTFRCDPISEHNRLYWYRQTLGQGPEFLTYFQNEAQLEKSRLLSDRFSAERPKGSFSTLEIQRTEQGDSAMYLCASSWGVGQPNEKLFFGSGTQLSVL.

The rearrangement links TRBV7-9 to TRBJ2-1; D may be TRBD1 or TRBD2 (6 bases each). V was clipped by 6 bases and J by 8 bases, with 20 bases between them. Germline loops: CDR1 SEHNR, CDR2 FQNEAQ (reference sequence). CDR3 length: 15 amino acids. Written as DNA, the CDR3 is TGTGCCAGCAGGGGGGGCCTGGACATTGGATATGAGCAGTTCTTC. Its protein is CASRGGLDIGYEQFF.

V gene TRBV2 combines with J gene TRBJ1-6, with 7 positions matching TRBD1. The length of the CDR3 is 18 residues. CDR1 SNHLY and CDR2 FYNNEI come from the germline V gene. J gave up 0 bases and V 3 bases, and 8 bases lay outside the gene matches. This CDR3 is CASSETGRSSSYNSPLHF. The CDR3 DNA sequence: TGTGCCAGCAGTGAGACAGGGCGTTCGAGCTCCTATAATTCACCCCTCCACTTT.

The V call is TRBV6-1, the J call TRBJ1-2; TRBD1 matches at 9 bases. With 2 bases clipped from V and 7 bases from J, the junction kept 8 bases outside the gene matches. Per the germline V gene, CDR1 is MNHNS and CDR2 is SASEGT. The CDR3 totals 15 residues. The CDR3, as DNA: TGTGCCAGCAGTGAAATCGGGACAGGGCGGGGTGGCTACACCTTC. Amino acid sequence: CASSEIGTGRGGYTF.

This chain links TRBV19 with TRBJ1-2; 7 bases map to TRBD1. The CDR3 covers 14 residues. Per germline, CDR1 LNHDA and CDR2 SQIVND (reference sequence). With 4 bases clipped from V and 5 bases from J, the junction kept 7 bases outside the gene matches. The chain's CDR3 is CASSNRGGGYGYTF. Here the CDR3 DNA reads TGTGCCAGTAGTAATCGAGGGGGCGGTTATGGCTACACCTTC.

V usage is TRBV11-2 and J usage is TRBJ1-6; the D is unclear. From germline, CDR1 is SGHAT and CDR2 FQNNGV. The CDR3 has 17 residues. V lost 1 base and J lost 8, with 18 bases in between. Here the CDR3 DNA reads TGTGCCAGCAGCTTAGTTCCAGATTCGGGCGTCGATTCACCCCTCCACTTT. Translating it yields CASSLVPDSGVDSPLHF.

This clone was seen a handful of times. This sequence joins TRBV25-1 and TRBJ1-2; 12 bases are shared with TRBD1. The ends lost 3 bases at V and 5 bases at J; junction bases unmatched: 4. The germline CDR1 and CDR2 sequences are MGHDK and SYGVNS. CDR3 size: 15 residues. The DNA of the CDR3 is TGTGCCAGCAGTGATCGGGACAGGGGGCATTATGGCTACACCTTC. This translates into CASSDRDRGHYGYTF.

This rearrangement joins TRBV27 to TRBJ1-2, with D perhaps TRBD1 (6 bases). CDR1 is MNHEY, CDR2 SMNVEV, per germline (reference sequence). V was cut by 2 bases and J by 4 bases, with 26 bases left in between. This CDR3 has 19 residues. The CDR3 nucleotides are TGTGCCAGCAGTTTAGAGGGGGGGGCCAGGGAAAGTATTAGCTATGGCTACACCTTC. This translates into CASSLEGGARESISYGYTF.

Concerning this clone itself: Its ends do not fully match the called genes, so a read error is possible. The gene calls are TRBV6-5 and TRBJ1-5, with D unclear. CDR1 and CDR2 (germline): MNHEY, SVGAGI. The CDR3 length is 13 residues. The CDR3, as DNA: TGTGCCAGCAGTTACACGGAGTTCCAGCTCCAGCATTTT. Translated: CASSYTEFQLQHF.

The chain employs TRBV5-5 and TRBJ1-6; D is undetermined. V was trimmed by 0 bases and J by 8 bases, leaving 12 bases between them. This CDR3 has 15 amino acids. CDR1 and CDR2 from the germline V gene are SGHKS and YYEKEE (reference sequence). The CDR3 protein is CASSLVGSADSPLHF. The CDR3 DNA sequence: TGTGCCAGCAGCTTGGTGGGCAGTGCGGATTCACCCCTCCACTTT.

The chain is built from TRBV29-1 and TRBJ2-7, with 7 bases identical to TRBD1. V was clipped by 5 bases and J by 7 bases; unmatched bases: 11. This CDR3 contains 13 residues. Per the germline V gene, CDR1 is SQVTM and CDR2 is ANQGSEA. The CDR3 spells CSVSTGTWGEQYF. CDR3 coding DNA: TGCAGCGTTTCGACAGGGACATGGGGGGAGCAGTACTTC.

The sample holds one count of this clone. V gene TRBV4-1 combines with J gene TRBJ2-1; 10 bases match TRBD2. CDR3 length: 16 residues. Germline trimming cut 2 bases from V and 5 bases from J; bases unmatched to any gene: 6. CDR1 is MGHRA, CDR2 YSYEKL, per germline. The CDR3 reads CASSQIPAGGDNEQFF. CDR3 coding DNA: TGCGCCAGCAGCCAAATTCCAGCGGGGGGGGACAATGAGCAGTTCTTC.

This clone was observed a few times. The chain couples TRBV7-2 to TRBJ1-6, with 9 bases aligning to TRBD1. The length of the CDR3 is 15 residues. V lost 3 bases, J lost 7 bases, and 4 bases stayed unmatched. CDR1 and CDR2 from the germline V gene are SGHTA and FQGNSA. Written as DNA, the CDR3 is TGTGCCAGCAGCTTGGGACAGGGTCTCAATTCACCCCTCCACTTT. It specifies CASSLGQGLNSPLHF.

CDR3 sequence (DNA): TGTGCCAGCAGTGAAGCGTCTACCGGTAAAATCCGAAACACCATATATTTT. Translated: CASSEASTGKIRNTIYF. The rearrangement uses TRBV2 and TRBJ1-3; D call uncertain. This CDR3 region has 17 residues. Germline CDR1 and CDR2: SNHLY and FYNNEI. V dropped 0 bases and J dropped 5 bases, with 17 bases sitting between them.

The gene calls are TRBV4-1 and TRBJ2-7, with TRBD1 as a possible D gene (5 bases). This CDR3 is 14 amino acids long. Germline V gene data show CDR1 as MGHRA and CDR2 as YSYEKL. Deletions cut 0 bases from V and 1 base from J, with 7 bases between. CDR3 amino acids: CASSQDSGSYEQYF. CDR3 nucleotide sequence: TGCGCCAGCAGCCAAGATTCAGGGTCCTACGAGCAGTACTTC.

The genes are TRBV18 and TRBJ2-2, with D maybe TRBD1 (5 bases). V was cut by 2 bases and J by 3 bases, with 10 bases left in between. Germline V gene data show CDR1 as KGHSH and CDR2 as LQKENI. The CDR3 covers 15 residues. DNA of the CDR3: TGTGCCAGCTCACCATTCGACAGCTACACCGGGGAGCTGTTTTTT. It yields the protein CASSPFDSYTGELFF.